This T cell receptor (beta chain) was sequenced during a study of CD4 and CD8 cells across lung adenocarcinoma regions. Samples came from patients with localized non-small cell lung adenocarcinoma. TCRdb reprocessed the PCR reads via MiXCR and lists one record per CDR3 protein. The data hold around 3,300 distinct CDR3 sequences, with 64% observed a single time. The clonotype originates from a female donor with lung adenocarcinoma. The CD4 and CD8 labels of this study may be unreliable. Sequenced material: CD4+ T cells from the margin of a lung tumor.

CDR3 DNA sequence: TGTGCCAGCAGTTACTCGATATGGGATGAGCAGTTCTTC. Translating gives CASSYSIWDEQFF. The chain couples TRBV6-5 to TRBJ2-1; unclear D gene. Germline V lookup: CDR1 MNHEY, CDR2 SVGAGI. The CDR3 sequence is 13 residues long. Between the trimmed V and J ends, which lost 0 bases and 8 bases, there was a span of 8 bases.